This T cell receptor beta chain derives from a study of T-cell reconstitution after alpha-beta-depleted transplantation in children. Using unique molecular identifiers, the investigators prepared the TCRbeta library. TCRdb re-called the PCR reads through MiXCR, storing one row per CDR3 protein. The table includes over 100,000 distinct CDR3 sequences, about 9.3% detected once. This clonotype turned up a few times. The CDR3 loop spans 13 amino acids. The V gene lost 6 bases and the J gene lost 6 bases, with 14 bases spanning the gap. This clonotype originated in a boy between 2 and 15 years old with acute lymphoblastic leukemia, due to receive a stem cell transplant. This material consisted of PBMCs, taken before TCRalphabeta/CD19-depleted stem cell transplant. The rearrangement links TRBV12-3 or TRBV12-4 to TRBJ1-1; D unclear. The CDR3 sequence: CASSRGPAAEAFF. Here the CDR3 DNA reads TGTGCCAGCAGCCGAGGCCCAGCGGCTGAAGCTTTCTTT.